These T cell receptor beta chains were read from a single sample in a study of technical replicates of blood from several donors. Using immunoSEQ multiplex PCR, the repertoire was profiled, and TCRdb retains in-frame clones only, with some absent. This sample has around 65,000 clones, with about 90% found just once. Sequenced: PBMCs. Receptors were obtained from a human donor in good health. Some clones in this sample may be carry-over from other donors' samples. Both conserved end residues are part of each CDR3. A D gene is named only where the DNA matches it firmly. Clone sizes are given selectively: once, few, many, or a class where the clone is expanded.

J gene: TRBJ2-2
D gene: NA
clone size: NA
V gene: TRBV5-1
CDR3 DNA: TGCGCCAGCAGTATCTCCACCGGGGAGCTGTTTTTT
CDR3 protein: CASSISTGELFF

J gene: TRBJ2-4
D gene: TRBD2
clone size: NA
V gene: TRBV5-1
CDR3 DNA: TGCGCCAGCAGCTTGGGGACTAGCGGGGGGGCCAAAAACATTCAGTACTTC
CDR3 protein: CASSLGTSGGAKNIQYF

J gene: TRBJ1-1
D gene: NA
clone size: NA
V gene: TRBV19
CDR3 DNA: TGTGCCAGTAGTGTATCACAGGGCACTGAAGCTTTCTTT
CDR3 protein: CASSVSQGTEAFF

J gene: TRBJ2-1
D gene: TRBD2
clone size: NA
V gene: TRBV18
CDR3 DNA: TGTGCCAGCTCACCAGTCGGGACTAGCGGATACAATGAGCAGTTCTTC
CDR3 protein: CASSPVGTSGYNEQFF

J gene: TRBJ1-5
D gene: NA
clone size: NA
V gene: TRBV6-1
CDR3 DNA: TGTGCCAGCAGGGACAACCATAGCAATCAGCCCCAGCATTTT
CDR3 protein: CASRDNHSNQPQHF

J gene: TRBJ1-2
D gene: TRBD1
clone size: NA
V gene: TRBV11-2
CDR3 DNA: TGTGCCAGCAGCTTAGTCGTAGGACAGGGGCCATGGGGCTACACCTTC
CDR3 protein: CASSLVVGQGPWGYTF

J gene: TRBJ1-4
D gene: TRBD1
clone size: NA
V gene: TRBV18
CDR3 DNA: TGTGCCAGCTCTCCGGGACAGGGGATGGTACTGTTTTTT
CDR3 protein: CASSPGQGMVLFF

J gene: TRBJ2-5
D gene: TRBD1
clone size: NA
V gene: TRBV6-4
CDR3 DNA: TGTGCCAGCAGTGAAGGGGCAGGGGGTAGGCAGACCCAGTACTTC
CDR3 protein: CASSEGAGGRQTQYF

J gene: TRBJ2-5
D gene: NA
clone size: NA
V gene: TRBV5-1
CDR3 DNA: TGCGCCAGCAGCTCAAGGGCGGGAACGGAGACCCAGTACTTC
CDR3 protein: CASSSRAGTETQYF

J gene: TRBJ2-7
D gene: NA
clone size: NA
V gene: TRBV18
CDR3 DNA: TGTGCCAGCTCAACTACAGGGTACGAGCAGTACTTC
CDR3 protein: CASSTTGYEQYF

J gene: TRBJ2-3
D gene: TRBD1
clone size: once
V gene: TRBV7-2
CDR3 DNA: TGTGCCAGCAGCTTACGGGGGACAGGGGTAGGGGATACGCAGTATTTT
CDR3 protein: CASSLRGTGVGDTQYF

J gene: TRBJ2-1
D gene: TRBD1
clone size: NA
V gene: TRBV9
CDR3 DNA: TGTGCCAGCAGCGTAGAGAGGACAGGGGAGCTATCTGGTGAGCAGTTCTTC
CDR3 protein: CASSVERTGELSGEQFF

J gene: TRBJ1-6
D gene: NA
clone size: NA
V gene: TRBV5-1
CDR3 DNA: TGCGCCAGCAGCTTGGGGGGTTTAGGGGATAATTCACCCCTCCACTTT
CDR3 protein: CASSLGGLGDNSPLHF

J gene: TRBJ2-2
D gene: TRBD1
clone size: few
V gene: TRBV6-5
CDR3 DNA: TGTGCCAGCTTTCAGGGGGATGTCACCGGGGAGCTGTTTTTT
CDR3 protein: CASFQGDVTGELFF

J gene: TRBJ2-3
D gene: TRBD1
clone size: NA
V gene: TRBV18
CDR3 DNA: TGTGCCAGCTCCCTAAAACCGGGACAGGGAGCAGATACGCAGTATTTT
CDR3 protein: CASSLKPGQGADTQYF

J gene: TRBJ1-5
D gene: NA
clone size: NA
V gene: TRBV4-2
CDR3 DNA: TGTGCCAGCAGCCAAGGGGGGGAGAATCAGCCCCAGCATTTT
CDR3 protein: CASSQGGENQPQHF

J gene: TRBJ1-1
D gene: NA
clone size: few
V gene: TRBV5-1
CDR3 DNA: TGCGCCAGCAGCTTAGACGGTCCGGGTAGGACTGAAGCTTTCTTT
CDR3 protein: CASSLDGPGRTEAFF

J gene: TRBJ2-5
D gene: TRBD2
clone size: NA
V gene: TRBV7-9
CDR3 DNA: TGTGCCAGCAGCACCGCACTAGCGGGGGAACTGAGGGAGACCCAGTACTTC
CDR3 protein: CASSTALAGELRETQYF

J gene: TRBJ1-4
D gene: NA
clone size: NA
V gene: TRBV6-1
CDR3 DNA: TGTGCCGCGGGTACGACCCCGAGCCGAAATGAAAAACTGTTTTTT
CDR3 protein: CAAGTTPSRNEKLFF

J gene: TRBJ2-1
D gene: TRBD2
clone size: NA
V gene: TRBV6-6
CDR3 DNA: TGTGCCAGCAGTCCAACTAGCGGGGGGGCTTCTGAGCAGTTCTTC
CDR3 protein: CASSPTSGGASEQFF

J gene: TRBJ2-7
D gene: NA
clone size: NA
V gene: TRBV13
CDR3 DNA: TGTGCCAGCAGCTCTTTATCCTACGAGCAGTACTTC
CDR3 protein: CASSSLSYEQYF

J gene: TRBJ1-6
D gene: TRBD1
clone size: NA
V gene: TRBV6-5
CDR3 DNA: TGTGCCAGCAGTTACACCCGGGACAGGGGGTCACCCCTCCACTTT
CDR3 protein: CASSYTRDRGSPLHF

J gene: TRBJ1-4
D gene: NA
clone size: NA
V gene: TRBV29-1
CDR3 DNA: TGCAGCGTTGAAATATACGGGGATTCTGCAACTAATGAAAAACTGTTTTTT
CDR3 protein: CSVEIYGDSATNEKLFF

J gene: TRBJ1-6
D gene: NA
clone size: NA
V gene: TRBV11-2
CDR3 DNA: TGTGCCAGCAGCTTATGGACAGAAAATAATTCACCCCTCCACTTT
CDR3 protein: CASSLWTENNSPLHF

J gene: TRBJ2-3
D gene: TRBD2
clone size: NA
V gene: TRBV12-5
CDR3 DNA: TGTGCTAGTGGTTTTAGCGGGAGGGCCGGAGTAGGCACAGATACGCAGTATTTT
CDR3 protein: CASGFSGRAGVGTDTQYF

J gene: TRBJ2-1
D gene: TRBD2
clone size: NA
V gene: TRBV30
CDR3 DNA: TGTGCCTGGAGTGGACTAGCGGGAGTTCAGTACAATGAGCAGTTCTTC
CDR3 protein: CAWSGLAGVQYNEQFF

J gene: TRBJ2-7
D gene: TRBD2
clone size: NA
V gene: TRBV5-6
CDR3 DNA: TGTGCCAGCAGCTACGCGGGGGGGCCCGGCGAGCAGTACTTC
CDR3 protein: CASSYAGGPGEQYF

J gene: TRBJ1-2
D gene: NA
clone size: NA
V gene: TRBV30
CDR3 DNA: TGTGCCTCGCAGGGGCTGGCCTATGGCTACACCTTC
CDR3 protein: CASQGLAYGYTF

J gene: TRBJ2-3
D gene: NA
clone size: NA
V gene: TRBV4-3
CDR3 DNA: TGCGCCAGCAGCCAAGGGGGCCGGGTCACAGATACGCAGTATTTT
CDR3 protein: CASSQGGRVTDTQYF

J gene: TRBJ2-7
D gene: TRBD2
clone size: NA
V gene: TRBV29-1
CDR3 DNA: TGCAGCGTGGGGGGGGATTTCTCCTACGAGCAGTACTTC
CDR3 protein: CSVGGDFSYEQYF

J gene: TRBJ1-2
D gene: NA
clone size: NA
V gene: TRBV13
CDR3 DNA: TGTGCCAGCAGCTTAGGCTTCCAGGGCGGCTATGGCTACACCTTC
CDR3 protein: CASSLGFQGGYGYTF

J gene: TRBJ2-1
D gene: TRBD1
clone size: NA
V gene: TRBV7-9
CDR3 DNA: TGTGCCAGCAGCCAAGGACAGGGGATGGTCAATGAGCAGTTCTTC
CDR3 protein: CASSQGQGMVNEQFF

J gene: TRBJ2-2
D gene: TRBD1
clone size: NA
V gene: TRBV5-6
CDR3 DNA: TGTGCCAGCAGAGGACAGGGCCGAGATTACTCCGGGGAGCTGTTTTTT
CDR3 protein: CASRGQGRDYSGELFF

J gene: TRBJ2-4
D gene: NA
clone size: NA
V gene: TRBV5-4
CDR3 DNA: TGTGCCAGCAGCCCATCAGCGGTACTAGCCAAAAACATTCAGTACTTC
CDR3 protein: CASSPSAVLAKNIQYF

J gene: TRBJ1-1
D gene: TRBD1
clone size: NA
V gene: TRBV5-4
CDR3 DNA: TGTGCCAGCAGCTTGGATCAGGGGGCGGCCACTGAAGCTTTCTTT
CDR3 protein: CASSLDQGAATEAFF

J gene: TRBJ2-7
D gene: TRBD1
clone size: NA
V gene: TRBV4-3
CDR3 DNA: TGCGCCAGCAGCCAAGACCCCGGGACAGACTGGGAGCAGTACTTC
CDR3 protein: CASSQDPGTDWEQYF

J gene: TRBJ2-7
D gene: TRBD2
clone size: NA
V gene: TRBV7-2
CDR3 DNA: TGTGCCAGCAGCCCCGCGAGGGCTAGCGGGAGCTACGAGCAGTACTTC
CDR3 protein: CASSPARASGSYEQYF

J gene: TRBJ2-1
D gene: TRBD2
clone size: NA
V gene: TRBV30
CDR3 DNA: TGTGCCTCCCAGGTGGCTAGCGGATACAATGAGCAGTTCTTC
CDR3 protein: CASQVASGYNEQFF

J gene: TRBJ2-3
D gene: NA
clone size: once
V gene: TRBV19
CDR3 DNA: TGTGCCAGTAGCCCCTCGTCCGATACGCAGTATTTT
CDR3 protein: CASSPSSDTQYF

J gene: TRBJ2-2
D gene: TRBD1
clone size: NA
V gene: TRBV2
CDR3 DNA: TGTGCCAGCAGCGCCGGGACAGGCCCTAACACCGGGGAGCTGTTTTTT
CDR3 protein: CASSAGTGPNTGELFF

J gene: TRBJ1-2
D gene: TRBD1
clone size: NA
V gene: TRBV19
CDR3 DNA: TGTGCCAGTAGTGCCCGGGACAGGGTTGGCTACACCTTC
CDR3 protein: CASSARDRVGYTF

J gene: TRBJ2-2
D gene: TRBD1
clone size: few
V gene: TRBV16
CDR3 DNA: TGTGCCAGCAGCCAAGGGACAGGGGTCACCTGGGAGCTGTTTTTT
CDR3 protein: CASSQGTGVTWELFF

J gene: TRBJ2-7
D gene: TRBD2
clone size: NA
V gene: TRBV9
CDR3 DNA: TGTGCCAGCAGCCGCGGGGGGGGTCCTAGGATGAACGAGCAGTACTTC
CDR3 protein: CASSRGGGPRMNEQYF

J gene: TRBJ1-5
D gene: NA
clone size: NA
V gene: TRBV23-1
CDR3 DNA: TGCGCCAGCAGTCACCAGTGGGCCAGCCCCGATAGCAATCAGCCCCAGCATTTT
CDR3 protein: CASSHQWASPDSNQPQHF

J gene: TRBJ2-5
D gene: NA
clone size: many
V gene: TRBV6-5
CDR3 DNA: TGTGCCAGCAGTTACTCGCAGGGTGTAAAGACCCAGTACTTC
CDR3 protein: CASSYSQGVKTQYF

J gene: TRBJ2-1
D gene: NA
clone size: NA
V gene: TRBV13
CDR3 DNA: TGTGCCAGCAGTGATACTAGAAGCTCCTACAATGAGCAGTTCTTC
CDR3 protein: CASSDTRSSYNEQFF

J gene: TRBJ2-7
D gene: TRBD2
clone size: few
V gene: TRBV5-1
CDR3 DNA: TGCGCCAGCAAAACACACCACCGGTATCTAGCGGGAATTTACGAGCAGTACTTC
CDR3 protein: CASKTHHRYLAGIYEQYF

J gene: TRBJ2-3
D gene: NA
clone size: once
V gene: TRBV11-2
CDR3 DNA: TGTGCCAGCAGCTTATTGCAGGGATCCCGCACAGATACGCAGTATTTT
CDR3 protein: CASSLLQGSRTDTQYF

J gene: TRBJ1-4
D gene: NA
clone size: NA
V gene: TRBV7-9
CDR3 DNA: TGTGCCAGCAGCTTCACTTCGACTAATGAAAAACTGTTTTTT
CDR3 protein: CASSFTSTNEKLFF

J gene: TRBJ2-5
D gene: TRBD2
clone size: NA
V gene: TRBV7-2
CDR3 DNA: TGTGCCAGCAGCATTAGCGGGAGATCTGAGACCCAGTACTTC
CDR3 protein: CASSISGRSETQYF

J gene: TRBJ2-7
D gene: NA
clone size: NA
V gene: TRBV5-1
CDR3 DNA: TGCGCCAGCAGCTCGCAGGGGATCCTATACGAGCAGTACTTC
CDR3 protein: CASSSQGILYEQYF

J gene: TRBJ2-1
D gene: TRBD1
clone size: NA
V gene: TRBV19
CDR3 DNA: TGTGCCAGTTTGCCGGGACAGGGGGCCGAGTTCTTC
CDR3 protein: CASLPGQGAEFF

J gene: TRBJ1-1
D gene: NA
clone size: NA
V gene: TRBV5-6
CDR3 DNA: TGTGCCAGCAGCTTGGATTCGGGCACTGAAGCTTTCTTT
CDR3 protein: CASSLDSGTEAFF

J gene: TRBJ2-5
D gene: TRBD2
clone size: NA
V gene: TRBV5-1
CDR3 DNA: TGCGCCAGCAGCTTGGGAGTTAGCGGGATCGGGGAGACCCAGTACTTC
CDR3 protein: CASSLGVSGIGETQYF

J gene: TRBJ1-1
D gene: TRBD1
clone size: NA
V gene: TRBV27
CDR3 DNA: TGTGCCAGCAGTCGCCGTGGGACAGGGTTTCTTTTCTTT
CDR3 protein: CASSRRGTGFLFF

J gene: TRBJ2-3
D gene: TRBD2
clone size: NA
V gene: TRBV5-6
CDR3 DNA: TGTGCCAGCAGTTCAGGACTAGCGGGCACAGATACGCAGTATTTT
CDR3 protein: CASSSGLAGTDTQYF

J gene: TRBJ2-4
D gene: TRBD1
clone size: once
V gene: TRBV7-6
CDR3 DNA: TGTGCCAGCAGTACCGGGACAGGGGGATTGGGCATTCAGTACTTC
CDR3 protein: CASSTGTGGLGIQYF

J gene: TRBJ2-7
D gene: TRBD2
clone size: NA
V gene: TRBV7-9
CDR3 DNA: TGTGCCAGCAGCCAAGCTAGCGGGGGGGGCTACGAGCAGTACTTC
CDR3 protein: CASSQASGGGYEQYF

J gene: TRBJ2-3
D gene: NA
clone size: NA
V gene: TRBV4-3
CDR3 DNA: TGCGCCAGCAGTCGGGATGTTCTGGGAGATACGCAGTATTTT
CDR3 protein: CASSRDVLGDTQYF